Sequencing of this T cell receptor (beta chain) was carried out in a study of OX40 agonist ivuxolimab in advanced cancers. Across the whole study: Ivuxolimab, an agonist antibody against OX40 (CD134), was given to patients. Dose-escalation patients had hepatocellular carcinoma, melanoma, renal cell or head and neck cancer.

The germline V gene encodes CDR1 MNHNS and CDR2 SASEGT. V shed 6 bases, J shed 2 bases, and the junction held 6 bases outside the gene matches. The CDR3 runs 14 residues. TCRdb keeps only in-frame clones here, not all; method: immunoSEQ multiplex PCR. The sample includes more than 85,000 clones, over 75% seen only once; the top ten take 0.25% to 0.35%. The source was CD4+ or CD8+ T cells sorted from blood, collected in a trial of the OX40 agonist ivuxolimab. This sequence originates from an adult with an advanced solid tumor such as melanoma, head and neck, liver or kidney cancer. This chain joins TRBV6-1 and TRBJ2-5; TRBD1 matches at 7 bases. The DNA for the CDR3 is TGTGCCAGCAGGGAGACAGGGAAACAAGAGACCCAGTACTTC. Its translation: CASRETGKQETQYF.